The 16 T cell receptor beta chains presented below share a single source sample, sequenced in a study of sequential checkpoint blockade in melanoma. Specified treatment: randomized to nivolumab then ipilimumab (arm A) or the reverse (arm B). Only in-frame clones appear in the TCRdb table, and some are missing; sequencing was by immunoSEQ multiplex PCR. The profile shows around 41,000 clones, 86% of them singletons. The sequencing used CD8+ T cells sorted from blood (inferred from file names), collected from a patient given nivolumab and ipilimumab in sequence. All receptors derive from a human donor with melanoma.

The chain carries TRBV30 and TRBJ2-4, with 11 bases matching TRBD2. Germline V gene lookup returns CDR1 GTSNPN and CDR2 SVGIG (reference sequence). This CDR3 is 18 amino acids long. V trimming: 2 bases; J trimming: 6 bases; junction bases outside the gene matches: 15. Here the CDR3 DNA reads TGTGCCTGGAGTAACGGGGGTAGGGGACTAGCGGCCCGAAACATTCAGTACTTC. Translation: CAWSNGGRGLAARNIQYF.

CDR3 DNA sequence: TGTGCCAGCAGCCCCCGGAACAGGAGGGAGGATGAGCAGTTCTTC. Amino acids: CASSPRNRREDEQFF. This chain links TRBV7-9 with TRBJ2-1; D perhaps matches TRBD2 (6 bases). Germline loops: CDR1 SEHNR, CDR2 FQNEAQ (reference sequence). Trimming pared 5 bases from V and 8 bases from J, leaving 19 bases between. CDR3 length: 15 amino acids.

The chain joins TRBV5-4 to TRBJ2-1, with TRBD2 matching over 13 bases. The junction had 11 bases not matched to a gene; V was cut back by 4 bases and J by 13 bases. The CDR3 spans 15 residues. The germline V gene has CDR1 SGHNT and CDR2 YYREEE (reference sequence). CDR3 region: CASSHIEGTSGEQFF. The CDR3 DNA is TGTGCCAGCAGCCACATAGAGGGGACTAGCGGGGAACAGTTCTTC.

This clone appeared a single time. The chain links TRBV7-3 to TRBJ1-2, with a tentative D call TRBD1 (5 bases). CDR1 and CDR2 from the germline V gene are SGHTA and FQGTGA. V was trimmed by 3 bases and J by 2 bases, leaving 10 bases between them. CDR3 size: 14 residues. CDR3 sequence (DNA): TGTGCCAGCAGCTTCGGCGGGGGAAACTATGGCTACACCTTC. It encodes CASSFGGGNYGYTF.

The J gene is TRBJ1-6, the V gene TRBV9; D possibly corresponds to TRBD1 (5 bases). Between the trimmed V and J ends, which lost 3 bases and 7 bases, there was a span of 17 bases. The CDR3 extends over 16 amino acids. Germline loops: CDR1 SGDLS, CDR2 YYNGEE. The CDR3 here is CASSGSPGLPNSPLHF. The DNA of the CDR3 is TGTGCCAGCAGCGGAAGCCCGGGACTCCCGAATTCACCCCTCCACTTT.

The chain links TRBV19 to TRBJ2-1, with 7 bases identical to TRBD2. The ends lost 8 bases at V and 4 bases at J; junction bases unmatched: 5. Germline CDR1 is LNHDA and CDR2 is SQIVND (reference sequence). The CDR3 has 13 residues. This CDR3 is CASGRAGYNEQFF. The CDR3 nucleotides are TGTGCCAGTGGGAGGGCAGGTTACAATGAGCAGTTCTTC.

The chain combines TRBV6-5 with TRBJ1-2, with D unclear. Per the germline V gene, CDR1 is MNHEY and CDR2 is SVGAGI. The CDR3 consists of 13 residues. V was cut by 6 bases and J by 5 bases, with 13 bases left in between. The CDR3 reads CASSARNLYGYTF. CDR3 sequence (DNA): TGTGCCAGCAGCGCTAGGAACCTATATGGCTACACCTTC.

The rearrangement uses TRBV15 and TRBJ1-5; 7 bases line up with TRBD1. The V segment lost 4 bases and the J segment 4 bases; nucleotides outside the gene matches: 10. This CDR3 spans 16 amino acids. Germline CDR1 is LNHNV and CDR2 is YYDKDF (reference sequence). The CDR3 reads CATSTDRDPVNQPQHF. DNA of the CDR3: TGTGCCACCAGCACTGACAGGGATCCGGTTAATCAGCCCCAGCATTTT. Supplemented by reference TRBV15 and TRBJ1-5, the full variable domain reads DAMVIQNPRYQVTQFGKPVTLSCSQTLNHNVMYWYQQKSSQAPKLLFHYYDKDFNNEADTPDNFQSRRPNTSFCFLDIRSPGLGDTAMYLCATSTDRDPVNQPQHFGDGTRLSIL.

The chain combines TRBV27 with TRBJ2-3, with D tentatively TRBD2 (5 bases). CDR1 and CDR2 from the germline V gene are MNHEY and SMNVEV (reference sequence). The CDR3 loop spans 15 amino acids. V was shortened by 0 bases and J by 6 bases, with 13 bases between the two germline ends. CDR3 in amino acids: CASSLSPLGLDTQYF. The CDR3 DNA is TGTGCCAGCAGTTTATCTCCCCTCGGACTGGATACGCAGTATTTT.

V is TRBV27 and J is TRBJ2-2; perhaps TRBD2 as D (6 bases). The CDR3 loop spans 16 amino acids. V lost 4 bases, J lost 0 bases, and 12 bases lay in between. Germline V gene data show CDR1 as MNHEY and CDR2 as SMNVEV (reference sequence). The chain's CDR3 is CASSSRTKSNTGELFF. CDR3 sequence (DNA): TGTGCCAGCAGTTCACGGACTAAATCGAACACCGGGGAGCTGTTTTTT.

The J gene is TRBJ2-2, the V gene TRBV5-1; 7 bases map to TRBD1. Germline lookup yields CDR1 SGHRS and CDR2 YFSETQ. The CDR3 spans 14 residues. Germline trimming cut 5 bases from V and 2 bases from J; bases unmatched to any gene: 3. The CDR3 region is CASSWTGNTGELFF. CDR3 DNA sequence: TGCGCCAGCAGTTGGACAGGAAACACCGGGGAGCTGTTTTTT.

J is TRBJ1-2 and V is TRBV9; 7 nucleotides line up with TRBD1. The CDR3 length is 15 residues. Germline CDR1 is SGDLS and CDR2 is YYNGEE. V dropped 3 bases and J dropped 7; count of bases not matched to a gene: 12. The CDR3 region is CASSAPVGNRGGYTF. CDR3 nucleotide sequence: TGTGCCAGCAGCGCCCCGGTTGGGAACAGGGGTGGCTACACCTTC. The complete variable domain, with remaining parts taken from reference TRBV9 and TRBJ1-2, reads DSGVTQTPKHLITATGQRVTLRCSPRSGDLSVYWYQQSLDQGLQFLIQYYNGEERAKGNILERFSAQQFPDLHSELNLSSLELGDSALYFCASSAPVGNRGGYTFGSGTRLTVV.

This rearrangement joins TRBV7-9 to TRBJ1-5; 7 bases align to TRBD1. V gave up 11 bases and J gave up 5 bases; unmatched junction bases: 15. Germline V gene lookup returns CDR1 SEHNR and CDR2 FQNEAQ (reference sequence). This CDR3 is built from 15 residues. The CDR3 sequence: CAVGVQGSSHQPQHF. The CDR3 DNA sequence: TGTGCCGTGGGGGTACAGGGGAGCTCTCATCAGCCCCAGCATTTT.

This chain joins TRBV6-5 and TRBJ2-1; 14 bases line up with TRBD2. V trimming: 6 bases; J trimming: 9 bases; junction bases outside the gene matches: 7. This CDR3 spans 15 amino acids. Germline V gene lookup returns CDR1 MNHEY and CDR2 SVGAGI. The CDR3 region is CASSRLAGGIGEQFF. The CDR3 nucleotides are TGTGCCAGCAGCCGACTAGCGGGAGGGATTGGTGAGCAGTTCTTC.

This clone was seen just once. This chain joins TRBV7-2 and TRBJ2-1; weak D call: TRBD1 (5 bases). CDR3 length: 15 amino acids. Germline CDR1 is SGHTA and CDR2 is FQGNSA. The germline V and J ends were trimmed by 5 bases and 0 bases, with 11 bases remaining between them. The CDR3 coding sequence is TGTGCCAGCAGCCCACAGGCAATCTCCTACAATGAGCAGTTCTTC. This gives the protein CASSPQAISYNEQFF.

This chain connects TRBV10-1 to TRBJ2-7, with 11 bases that match TRBD2. CDR1 is WNHNN, CDR2 SYGVQD, per germline (reference sequence). The V gene end was trimmed by 2 bases and the J gene end by 5 bases; junction bases not matched to a gene: 11. This CDR3 spans 17 amino acids. The CDR3 protein is CASSEVWVLAGVDEQYV. CDR3 DNA sequence: TGCGCCAGCAGTGAGGTCTGGGTACTAGCGGGAGTCGACGAGCAGTACGTC.